This is a list of T cell receptor beta chains from one sample in a study of CD8+CD57+ T cells in acquired aplastic anemia. TCRdb reprocessed the reads with MiXCR, giving one entry per CDR3 protein. The repertoire includes approximately 120,000 distinct CDR3 sequences, approximately 36% of them detected once, and 2.6% sits in the top ten. Sequenced input: sorted CD4+, CD8+, or CD8+CD57+ T cells (not recorded which) from PBMCs. The receptors shown here come from a human donor with aplastic anemia. CDR3s leave out the opening cysteine and the closing phenylalanine or tryptophan. Rows may omit the clone size; those that give it use once, few, many or a size class.

abundance	v_gene	len	j_gene	CDR3aa
many	TRBV6-2/TRBV6-3	12	TRBJ2-3	ASQDGGHTDTQY
.	TRBV29-1	10	TRBJ2-7	SVRYGIYEQY
many	TRBV5-5	13	TRBJ2-2	ASSLGLAATGELF
.	TRBV25-1	11	TRBJ1-3	ASSDGGGNTIY
.	TRBV2	14	TRBJ2-1	ASRRLFRGAGNEQF
few	TRBV9	19	TRBJ2-1	ASSVTPGTPGTHISYNEQF
once	TRBV2	13	TRBJ2-7	ASSGSRRTTIEQY
.	TRBV9	9	TRBJ2-7	ASSSQGEQY
many	TRBV11-2	13	TRBJ2-2	ASTISTPNTGELF
many	TRBV15	14	TRBJ1-6	ATSRDPTGWDSPLH
.	TRBV20-1	10	TRBJ2-7	SAGTGVSEQY